This entry is about one TCR beta chain. The CDR3 sequence is 13 residues long. Trimming cost V 5 bases and J 2 bases; bases outside gene matches: 1. Per germline, CDR1 SGHTA and CDR2 FQGTGA. The record originates from a study of CDR3 diversity in severe acne. Each CDR3 protein gets one entry after TCRdb re-called the PCR reads with MiXCR. This table has more than 85,000 distinct CDR3 sequences, around 53% appearing once. The sequenced material came from blood. The rearrangement links TRBV7-3 to TRBJ2-7, with TRBD2 matching 9 bases. The sequence came from a male donor with acne. Written as DNA, the CDR3 is TGTGCCAGCAGCACTAGCGGGCCCTACGAGCAGTACTTC. Translation gives CASSTSGPYEQYF.